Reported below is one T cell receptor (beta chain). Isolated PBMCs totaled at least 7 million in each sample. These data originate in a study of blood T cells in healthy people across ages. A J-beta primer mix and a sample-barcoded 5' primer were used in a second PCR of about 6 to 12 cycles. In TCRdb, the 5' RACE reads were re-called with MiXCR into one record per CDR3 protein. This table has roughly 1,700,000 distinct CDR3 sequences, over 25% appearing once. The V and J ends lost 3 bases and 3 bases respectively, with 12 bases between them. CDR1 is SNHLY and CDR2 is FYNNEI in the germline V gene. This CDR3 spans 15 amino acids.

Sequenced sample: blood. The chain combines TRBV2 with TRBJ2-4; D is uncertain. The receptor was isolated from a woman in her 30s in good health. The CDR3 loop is CASSDVGFGKNIQYF. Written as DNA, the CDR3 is TGTGCCAGCAGTGATGTGGGCTTCGGCAAAAACATTCAGTACTTC.